One sample yielded the 17 T cell receptor beta chains listed below, sequenced in a study of cytomegalovirus exposure and HLA in healthy donors. The primer mix had 60 Vbeta and 13 Jbeta primers. The method was immunoSEQ multiplex PCR; TCRdb's version includes in-frame clones alone and lacks a portion of them. The repertoire consists of under 200,000 clones, with approximately 72% occurring once and the leading ten covering roughly 1.4%. Input material: PBMCs. These receptors all come from a middle-aged man in good health and CMV-seronegative.

The chain recombines TRBV27 with TRBJ2-3; 9 nucleotides line up with TRBD1. CDR1 MNHEY and CDR2 SMNVEV come from the germline V gene (reference sequence). V shed 5 bases and J 0 bases; nucleotides not matched to a gene: 9. CDR3 length equals 17 residues. CDR3 coding DNA: TGTGCCAGCAGTCGGACAGGGGCCGAGACTAGCACAGATACGCAGTATTTT. It codes for CASSRTGAETSTDTQYF.

A few counts support this clone. This chain connects TRBV5-1 to TRBJ1-1, with 8 bases identical to TRBD1. The germline V gene encodes CDR1 SGHRS and CDR2 YFSETQ. V was clipped by 5 bases and J by 4 bases; unmatched bases: 7. The CDR3 is 14 amino acids. CDR3: CASRNGQGGTEAFF. Here the CDR3 DNA reads TGCGCCAGCAGGAACGGACAGGGAGGCACTGAAGCTTTCTTT.

This chain links TRBV28 with TRBJ2-7; possibly TRBD2 for D (6 bases). V gave up 11 bases and J gave up 5 bases, with 28 bases separating them. In germline, CDR1 is MDHEN, CDR2 SYDVKM. CDR3 length: 16 amino acids. CDR3 residues: CAAPPLGGPTPNEQYF. In DNA, the CDR3 is TGTGCCGCCCCCCCCCTCGGGGGACCAACCCCTAACGAGCAGTACTTC.

The V call is TRBV20-1, the J call TRBJ2-3; no clear D gene. The CDR3 sequence is 11 residues long. Germline V gene data show CDR1 as DFQATT and CDR2 as SNEGSKA (reference sequence). V was trimmed by 6 bases and J by 6 bases, leaving 10 bases between them. CDR3 DNA sequence: TGCAGTGCCGCCGTCGGGGATACGCAGTATTTT. Protein: CSAAVGDTQYF.

This sequence joins TRBV27 and TRBJ2-7; tentatively, D is TRBD2 (6 bases). V was cut by 2 bases and J by 4 bases, with 12 bases left in between. CDR1 and CDR2 from the germline V gene are MNHEY and SMNVEV (reference sequence). The CDR3 extends over 14 amino acids. The CDR3 sequence is CASSLEASVYEQYF. CDR3 DNA sequence: TGTGCCAGCAGTTTAGAGGCTAGCGTTTACGAGCAGTACTTC.

The chain recombines TRBV18 with TRBJ2-5; 14 positions match TRBD2. This CDR3 is built from 18 residues. Germline lookup yields CDR1 KGHSH and CDR2 LQKENI. V trimming: 1 base; J trimming: 6 bases; junction bases outside the gene matches: 10. In DNA form, the CDR3 reads TGTGCCAGCTCACCACTCCCCCCGACTAGCGGGGGGGCGAAGACCCAGTACTTC. Encoded protein: CASSPLPPTSGGAKTQYF.

This chain links TRBV2 with TRBJ2-5; D may be TRBD1 (7 bases). CDR3 size: 15 residues. Germline V gene lookup returns CDR1 SNHLY and CDR2 FYNNEI. The V end lost 0 bases, the J end lost 3 bases, and 11 bases lay between the germline ends. CDR3 protein: CASSEAGRGEETQYF. The CDR3 DNA is TGTGCCAGCAGTGAAGCGGGCAGGGGGGAAGAGACCCAGTACTTC.

The chain's CDR3 is CASSQEWTVNTEAFF. For the CDR3, the DNA is TGCGCCAGCAGCCAAGAATGGACAGTGAACACTGAAGCTTTCTTT. The chain uses TRBV4-3 and TRBJ1-1; possible D gene TRBD1, 6 bases. The CDR3 contains 15 residues. V dropped 0 bases and J dropped 0 bases, with 8 bases sitting between them. Germline-derived CDR1 and CDR2 are LGHNA and YSLEER.

The chain is built from TRBV2 and TRBJ2-7, with TRBD1 matching 7 bases. CDR1 and CDR2 from the germline V gene are SNHLY and FYNNEI. J lost 4 bases, V lost 6 bases, and 9 bases had no gene match. This CDR3 has 14 residues. As DNA, the CDR3 is TGTGCCAGCAGCGCGGACAGGTCTAGGTACGAGCAGTACTTC. It encodes CASSADRSRYEQYF.

The V gene is TRBV1, the J gene TRBJ2-1; the D segment call TRBD1 is taken from the table without a DNA check. TRBV1 is reported as a pseudogene. This CDR3 has 13 amino acids. CDR3 sequence reads: CTISGWSYNEQFF. CDR3 DNA: TGCACCATCTCAGGGTGGTCCTACAATGAGCAGTTCTTC.

The chain is built from TRBV10-1 and TRBJ2-7; 7 bases fit TRBD2. The germline gives CDR1 WNHNN, CDR2 SYGVQD (reference sequence). V shed 4 bases and J 6 bases; nucleotides not matched to a gene: 12. The length of the CDR3 is 15 residues. The CDR3 is CASSGRDGGTLEQYF. The CDR3 DNA follows: TGCGCCAGCAGTGGCCGGGACGGGGGGACGCTCGAGCAGTACTTC.

This clone appeared a few times. The chain links TRBV11-2 to TRBJ2-7, with 7 bases identical to TRBD1. CDR1 is SGHAT, CDR2 FQNNGV, per germline. The CDR3 extends over 12 amino acids. The V gene end was trimmed by 5 bases and the J gene end by 8 bases; junction bases not matched to a gene: 6. The DNA of the CDR3 is TGTGCCAGCAGCCGACGGGACAGCAAGCAGTACTTC. Protein product: CASSRRDSKQYF.

This chain links TRBV7-3 with TRBJ2-1; 15 nucleotides agree with TRBD2. J was trimmed by 1 base and V by 3 bases; bases with no gene match: 7. Germline V gene sequence: CDR1 SGHTA, CDR2 FQGTGA. This CDR3 has 19 residues. CDR3 amino acids: CASSLLGLAGGPSYNEQFF. Written as DNA, the CDR3 is TGTGCCAGCAGCTTGCTCGGACTAGCGGGGGGGCCGTCCTACAATGAGCAGTTCTTC.

This sequence joins TRBV6-4 and TRBJ1-5; D unclear. V lost 2 bases, J lost 6 bases, and 11 bases lay in between. The CDR3 sequence is 14 residues long. CDR1 is MRHNA, CDR2 SNTAGT, per germline. In DNA, the CDR3 is TGTGCCAGCAGTGACATCCCCGCGCCTCAGCCCCAGCATTTT. It codes for CASSDIPAPQPQHF.

This clone turned up a few times. The rearrangement joins TRBV5-6 to TRBJ1-3, with D hard to call. This CDR3 is built from 14 residues. V was cut by 4 bases and J by 4 bases, with 12 bases left in between. Germline V gene data show CDR1 as SGHDT and CDR2 as YYEEEE. The chain's CDR3 is CASSALGSGNTIYF. CDR3 nucleotide sequence: TGTGCCAGCAGCGCCCTCGGTTCCGGAAACACCATATATTTT.

This clone showed up just a few times. This chain connects TRBV27 to TRBJ2-6; a possible D gene is TRBD1 (6 bases). Trimming shortened V by 6 bases and J by 0 bases, and 12 bases separated the two germline ends. The V gene's germline CDR1 is MNHEY and CDR2 SMNVEV (reference sequence). CDR3 length equals 16 residues. The DNA for the CDR3 is TGTGCCAGCAGCGGCGACAGGTTCTCTGGGGCCAACGTCCTGACTTTC. Translation gives CASSGDRFSGANVLTF.

CDR3 in amino acids: CASSLRGGYGYTF. Here the CDR3 DNA reads TGTGCCAGCAGCTTGAGGGGGGGCTATGGCTACACCTTC. The chain uses TRBV5-4 and TRBJ1-2; perhaps TRBD1 as D (6 bases). From germline, CDR1 is SGHNT and CDR2 YYREEE (reference sequence). The CDR3 has 13 residues. V was cut by 1 base and J by 4 bases, with 8 bases left in between.